The T cell receptor (beta chain) described here comes from a study of OX40 agonist ivuxolimab in advanced cancers. The CDR3 sequence is 10 residues long. V lost 5 bases and J 8 bases, leaving 7 bases between the germline ends. The germline V gene encodes CDR1 DFQATT and CDR2 SNEGSKA (reference sequence). Data came from immunoSEQ multiplex PCR; TCRdb stores just in-frame clones and leaves some out. Here the sample spans over 30,000 clones, around 90% being singletons. The chain carries TRBV20-1 and TRBJ2-1, with D perhaps TRBD1 or TRBD2 (5 bases each). The clonotype comes from an adult with an advanced solid tumor such as melanoma, head and neck, liver or kidney cancer. Sequenced material: CD4+ or CD8+ T cells sorted from blood, taken in a trial of the OX40 agonist ivuxolimab. The CDR3 spells CSAGGDEQFF. The CDR3 bases are TGCAGTGCTGGGGGTGATGAGCAGTTCTTC.